Detailed here is one T cell receptor beta chain. Assay: immunoSEQ multiplex PCR; the TCRdb copy retains only in-frame clones and omits some. The sample comprises approximately 150,000 clones, more than 85% of which are singletons, and roughly 0.64% rests with the top ten. The data belong to a study of control samples from healthy donors and cancer patients. Trimming left V 2 bases short and J 3 bases short, with 8 bases between. From germline, CDR1 is ENHRY and CDR2 SYGVKD. The CDR3 has 14 amino acids. This sequence originates from a woman in her twenties or thirties in good health. The sample consisted of blood. The chain recombines TRBV10-3 with TRBJ1-5; D is uncertain. The CDR3: CAISEGPSNQPQHF. The CDR3 DNA follows: TGTGCCATCAGTGAGGGTCCGTCCAATCAGCCCCAGCATTTT.